Following are 4 T cell receptor beta chains from one sample sequenced in a study of T cells in Graves' hyperthyroidism and ophthalmopathy. Amplified regions were TCR beta CDR3 sequences from RNA transcripts. First-round RT-PCR of the TCR CDR3 relied on the HTBI primer set. MiXCR was run by TCRdb on the multiplex PCR reads, yielding one entry per CDR3 protein. This sample carries around 500,000 distinct CDR3 sequences, roughly 15% of them seen once, and the ten largest clones take roughly 13%. Sequenced input: blood. The source of these receptors is a woman in her thirties or forties with Graves' hyperthyroidism.

This chain joins TRBV4-2 and TRBJ2-7; TRBD1 aligns across 9 bases. Trimming took 4 bases from V and 6 from J; bases not matched to a gene: 7. The V gene's germline CDR1 is LGHNA and CDR2 YNFKEQ. The CDR3 is 14 amino acids. This CDR3 is CASSPGDRASEQYF. The CDR3, as DNA: TGTGCCAGCAGCCCCGGGGACAGGGCTAGCGAGCAGTACTTC.

This chain joins TRBV15 and TRBJ2-6, with D perhaps assigned TRBD1 or TRBD2 (5 bases each). This CDR3 comprises 15 residues. V was clipped by 4 bases and J by 3 bases, with 10 bases between them. In germline, CDR1 is LNHNV, CDR2 YYDKDF (reference sequence). DNA of the CDR3: TGTGCCACCAGCACTCAGGGACGTGGGGCCAACGTCCTGACTTTC. Amino acids: CATSTQGRGANVLTF.

This clonotype was seen many times. This rearrangement joins TRBV12-3 or TRBV12-4 to TRBJ2-1; 7 bases line up with TRBD1. V lost 4 bases to trimming and J lost 8 bases; unmatched junction nucleotides: 8. The length of the CDR3 is 14 residues. CDR3 DNA sequence: TGTGCCAGCAGTTGGACAGGAACATTAGATGAGCAGTTCTTC. Translation gives CASSWTGTLDEQFF.

The rearrangement joins TRBV11-2 to TRBJ1-1; possibly TRBD1 for D (5 bases). The CDR3 covers 12 residues. Germline lookup yields CDR1 SGHAT and CDR2 FQNNGV. The V gene lost 3 bases and the J gene lost 11 bases, with 13 bases spanning the gap. Here the CDR3 DNA reads TGTGCCAGCAGCTTGATTCAGGGTTCGGCTTTCTTT. Amino acid sequence: CASSLIQGSAFF.